The clone carrying this T cell receptor beta chain appeared a few times. Its specificity is not known. The data are from a study of post-analysis software for immune sequencing data. Carried by the TCR beta cDNA libraries were unique molecular identifiers. TCRdb redid the calling of the PCR reads with MiXCR, one entry per CDR3 protein. Found here are hundreds of thousands of distinct CDR3 sequences, around 40% of them singletons; the top ten hold 9% to 14%. This CDR3 contains 16 residues. From germline, CDR1 is SGHTA and CDR2 FQGNSA. Germline trimming cut 5 bases from V and 6 bases from J; bases unmatched to any gene: 14. Study outcomes and limitations: Several TRBV segments, TRBV5-6, TRBV5-1 and TRBV20-1 among them, were found more frequent in patients than controls.

This TCR was recovered from a girl aged 5-17 years with multiple sclerosis. V usage is TRBV7-2 and J usage is TRBJ2-7, with TRBD2 identical over 9 bases. The sequencing sample was made of blood. The DNA for the CDR3 is TGTGCCAGCAGCCCTACGGGACTAGCCCGGCGGGGCGAGCAGTACTTC. Translation: CASSPTGLARRGEQYF.